This record covers a single T cell receptor beta chain. This sample was taken from a study of blood T cell repertoires in COVID-19. Overall study: Samples representing acute and convalescent COVID-19 were sourced from the United States, Italy and Spain. Nucleic acid was either cDNA or gDNA, and it came from T cells, B-cell-depleted T cells, or PBMCs.

Germline values: CDR1 MGHRA, CDR2 YSYEKL. The length of the CDR3 is 17 residues. V shed 1 base and J shed 1 base, with 16 bases lying between them. Authors' processing steps: Researchers report that nucleated cell counts were estimated from reference gene primer amplification. Data came from immunoSEQ multiplex PCR; TCRdb stores just in-frame clones and leaves some out. That table gives V, J and clone size, and the DNA gave D and trimming. There are about 270,000 clones in the sample; roughly 86% occur only once, and under 2% lies in the top ten. This chain connects TRBV4-1 to TRBJ1-2, with D unresolved. This sequence originates from a woman aged 60 to 75 who had recovered from COVID-19. Sequenced: peripheral blood. CDR3 bases: TGCGCCAGCAGCCAAGCCCCCCCGGGAATGAATAACTATGGCTACACCTTC. Translation: CASSQAPPGMNNYGYTF.